The entry that follows covers one T cell receptor (beta chain) sequence. Original processing notes: It was from reference gene primer amplification that nucleated cell counts were estimated. Profiled with immunoSEQ multiplex PCR; TCRdb holds only in-frame clones, not every one. The V and J calls and the clone size are those of that table, but D and trimming were determined from the DNA. The sample includes approximately 170,000 clones, approximately 90% of them seen just once. Germline CDR1 MNHEY, CDR2 SVGEGT. V trimming: 5 bases; J trimming: 5 bases; junction bases outside the gene matches: 2. The CDR3 has 12 amino acids. These data come from a study of blood T cell repertoires in COVID-19. At the level of the study: Acute and convalescent COVID-19 samples came from the United States, Italy and Spain.

Seattle researchers signed up patients amid active infection and tracked them longitudinally. Material: peripheral blood. V is TRBV6-2 or TRBV6-3 and J is TRBJ2-7, with 8 bases aligning to TRBD1. The TCR comes from a man aged 18 to 29 with COVID-19, enrolled during active disease. The CDR3 coding sequence is TGTGCCAGCAGTCGGACAGGGAACGAGCAGTACTTC. Amino acid sequence: CASSRTGNEQYF.